The 2 T cell receptor beta chains reported below all come from one sample, sequenced in a study of shared clonotypes between healthy human individuals. Profiling relied on immunoSEQ multiplex PCR, and the TCRdb table lists in-frame clones only, not all of them. In the table there are roughly 1.4 million clones, approximately 98.5% of which are singletons. The sample was naive CD4+ T cells sorted from blood. Subset specified: CD45RA+ positively selected. All receptors derive from a man under 40 in good health.

The chain joins TRBV19 to TRBJ2-3; D possibly corresponds to TRBD1 (6 bases). With 5 bases removed from V and 9 bases from J, the gap between germline ends came to 12 bases. The CDR3 has 12 amino acids. CDR1 LNHDA and CDR2 SQIVND come from the germline V gene (reference sequence). Written as DNA, the CDR3 is TGTGCCAGTAGTCAGGGGCGTGGGACGCAGTATTTT. Translating gives CASSQGRGTQYF.

To note about this clone: Other DNA sequences in this sample translate to the same CDR3. The V and J genes are TRBV5-1 and TRBJ2-7, with D uncertain. Germline assignment: CDR1 SGHRS and CDR2 YFSETQ. V was clipped by 0 bases and J by 0 bases, with 10 bases between them. The CDR3 covers 15 residues. The CDR3: CASSLEGVSSYEQYF. DNA of the CDR3: TGCGCCAGCAGCTTGGAGGGCGTAAGCTCCTACGAGCAGTACTTC.